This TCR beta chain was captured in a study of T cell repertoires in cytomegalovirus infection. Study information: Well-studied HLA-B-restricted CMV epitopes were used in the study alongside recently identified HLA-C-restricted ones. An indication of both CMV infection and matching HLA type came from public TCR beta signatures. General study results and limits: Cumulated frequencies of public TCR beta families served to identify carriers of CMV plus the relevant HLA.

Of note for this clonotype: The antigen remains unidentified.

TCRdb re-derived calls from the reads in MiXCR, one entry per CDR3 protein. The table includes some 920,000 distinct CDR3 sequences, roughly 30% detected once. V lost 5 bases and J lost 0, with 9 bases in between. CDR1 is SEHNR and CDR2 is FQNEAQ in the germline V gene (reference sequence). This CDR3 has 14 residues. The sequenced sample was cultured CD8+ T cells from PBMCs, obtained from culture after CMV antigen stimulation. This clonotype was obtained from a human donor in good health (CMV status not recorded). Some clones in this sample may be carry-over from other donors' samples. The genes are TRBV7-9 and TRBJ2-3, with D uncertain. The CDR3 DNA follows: TGTGCCAGCAGCCCCCCTGTTAGCACAGATACGCAGTATTTT. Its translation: CASSPPVSTDTQYF.